These 31 T cell receptor beta chains were sequenced from one sample in a study of blood T cell repertoires in COVID-19. Clones were read by immunoSEQ multiplex PCR, and TCRdb kept only the in-frame ones, dropping some. The sample comprises about 180,000 clones, 87% of which are singletons, and 1.5% to 2% rests with the top ten. Sample: peripheral blood. The receptors shown here come from a woman aged 45-59 years with acute or convalescent COVID-19.

V usage is TRBV4-3 and J usage is TRBJ1-6; D is unresolved. Trimming pared 0 bases from V and 7 bases from J, leaving 4 bases between. The CDR3 has 13 residues. Germline V gene lookup returns CDR1 LGHNA and CDR2 YSLEER. CDR3 protein: CASSQDRNSPLHF. The DNA of the CDR3 is TGCGCCAGCAGCCAAGATCGGAATTCACCCCTCCACTTT.

V is TRBV5-1 and J is TRBJ2-5; the match to TRBD1 covers 8 bases. J lost 0 bases, V lost 4 bases, and 5 bases had no gene match. This CDR3 contains 15 residues. The germline V gene encodes CDR1 SGHRS and CDR2 YFSETQ. This CDR3 is CASSLGTGHQETQYF. CDR3 bases: TGCGCCAGCAGCCTCGGGACAGGACACCAAGAGACCCAGTACTTC.

The rearrangement uses TRBV5-1 and TRBJ1-1; D is ambiguous. This CDR3 contains 13 residues. Germline V lookup: CDR1 SGHRS, CDR2 YFSETQ. Trimming shortened V by 0 bases and J by 2 bases, and 5 bases separated the two germline ends. CDR3 residues: CASSLEANTEAFF. CDR3 sequence (DNA): TGCGCCAGCAGCTTGGAAGCTAACACTGAAGCTTTCTTT.

The chain carries TRBV11-3 and TRBJ2-3; 7 bases fit TRBD1. The CDR3 is 15 residues long. The germline CDR1 and CDR2 sequences are SGHNT and YENEEA. J gave up 2 bases and V 5 bases, and 7 bases lay outside the gene matches. The CDR3 DNA sequence: TGTGCCAGCAGCCCGGGGCAGGGGGACACAGATACGCAGTATTTT. It specifies CASSPGQGDTDTQYF.

This chain connects TRBV30 to TRBJ1-5; TRBD1 matches at 9 bases. This CDR3 region has 17 residues. J was trimmed by 8 bases and V by 1 base; bases with no gene match: 15. Germline loops: CDR1 GTSNPN, CDR2 SVGIG (reference sequence). CDR3 nucleotides: TGTGCCTGGAGTGGGGGAGGGACAGGGCCATTAGGGGAGCCCCAGCATTTT. This encodes CAWSGGGTGPLGEPQHF.

This clone was seen just once. The chain links TRBV10-2 to TRBJ2-7; 7 bases match TRBD1. From germline, CDR1 is WSHSY and CDR2 SAAADI. The CDR3 consists of 15 residues. With V trimmed by 6 bases and J by 0 bases, 8 bases remained unmatched. The DNA for the CDR3 is TGCGCCAGCAGAGAGAGTTGGACAGGCTCCTACGAGCAGTACTTC. Its translation is CASRESWTGSYEQYF.

The gene calls are TRBV5-1 and TRBJ2-3; possibly TRBD2 for D (6 bases). Trimming took 6 bases from V and 2 from J, leaving 13 bases between them. Germline V CDR1 and CDR2: SGHRS, YFSETQ. CDR3 length equals 14 residues. The CDR3 coding sequence is TGCGCCAGCACCGTGGGCGGGAACACAGATACGCAGTATTTT. This sequence encodes CASTVGGNTDTQYF.

This clone was counted between two and nine times. The chain carries TRBV19 and TRBJ1-2; D gene unclear. The CDR3 has 13 amino acids. V gave up 5 bases and J gave up 5 bases, with 12 bases separating them. Germline-derived CDR1 and CDR2 are LNHDA and SQIVND (reference sequence). DNA for the CDR3: TGTGCCAGTAGTCCCCTCCTACGGTATGGCTACACCTTC. Protein sequence: CASSPLLRYGYTF.

The chain has TRBV6-2 or TRBV6-3 and TRBJ1-5; weak D call: TRBD1 (5 bases). Trimming took off 2 bases at V and 0 bases at J, with 14 bases between the two ends. The CDR3 runs 17 residues. Germline V gives CDR1 MNHEY, CDR2 SVGEGT. CDR3 bases: TGTGCCAGCAGTTACGTCCAGGGCGATTATAGCAATCAGCCCCAGCATTTT. Translating gives CASSYVQGDYSNQPQHF.

This chain links TRBV6-2 or TRBV6-3 with TRBJ1-2; possible D gene TRBD1, 5 bases. V lost 4 bases and J 6 bases, leaving 21 bases between the germline ends. This CDR3 is built from 16 residues. The germline V gene encodes CDR1 MNHEY and CDR2 SVGEGT. CDR3 coding DNA: TGTGCCAGCAGTTCCCACTTCGGCAGGGATTATAATGGCTACACCTTC. This translates into CASSSHFGRDYNGYTF.

The genes are TRBV5-6 and TRBJ1-2; D perhaps matches TRBD1 (5 bases). The germline V gene has CDR1 SGHDT and CDR2 YYEEEE. The CDR3 has 14 residues. The germline V and J ends were trimmed by 0 bases and 2 bases, with 8 bases remaining between them. The CDR3 spells CASSLAGHNYGYTF. Written as DNA, the CDR3 is TGTGCCAGCAGCTTGGCAGGGCACAACTATGGCTACACCTTC.

The rearrangement links TRBV18 to TRBJ2-7, with unresolved D. CDR1 KGHSH and CDR2 LQKENI come from the germline V gene. This CDR3 comprises 14 residues. Trimming cost V 3 bases and J 2 bases, with 11 bases left between them. CDR3 residues: CASSPLRQPYEQYF. CDR3 DNA: TGTGCCAGCTCACCGCTCAGGCAGCCCTACGAGCAGTACTTC.

CDR3 bases: TGCGCCAGCAGTCTCGGGGGGCGCACCGGGGAGCTGTTTTTT. Translation: CASSLGGRTGELFF. This chain uses TRBV23-1 with TRBJ2-2, with a possible D match to TRBD2 (7 bases). TRBV23-1 is an open reading frame whose function is uncertain. The CDR3 runs to 14 residues. V was clipped by 4 bases and J by 4 bases, with 10 bases between them.

The chain couples TRBV11-2 to TRBJ2-7, with TRBD2 as a possible D gene (5 bases). Germline V lookup: CDR1 SGHAT, CDR2 FQNNGV. The CDR3 consists of 14 residues. V was cut by 0 bases and J by 3 bases, with 9 bases left in between. The CDR3 loop reads CASSLDGGIYEQYF. As DNA, the CDR3 is TGTGCCAGCAGCTTAGATGGAGGTATCTACGAGCAGTACTTC. The full variable domain, its missing parts supplied by reference TRBV11-2 and TRBJ2-7, is EAGVAQSPRYKIIEKRQSVAFWCNPISGHATLYWYQQILGQGPKLLIQFQNNGVVDDSQLPKDRFSAERLKGVDSTLKIQPAKLEDSAVYLCASSLDGGIYEQYFGPGTRLTVT.

In this sample, this clone turned up once. The chain links TRBV29-1 to TRBJ2-7, with D possibly being TRBD2 (6 bases). Deletions cut 4 bases from V and 5 bases from J, with 12 bases between. Germline V gives CDR1 SQVTM, CDR2 ANQGSEA. The CDR3 runs to 12 residues. This CDR3 reads CSVVWRVHEQYF. CDR3 nucleotide sequence: TGCAGCGTTGTTTGGAGGGTCCACGAGCAGTACTTC.

The genes are TRBV9 and TRBJ1-4; 10 bases are a match to TRBD1. CDR1 SGDLS and CDR2 YYNGEE come from the germline V gene. With V trimmed by 3 bases and J by 7 bases, 6 bases remained unmatched. The CDR3 loop spans 15 amino acids. CDR3 in amino acids: CASSAAGQGGEKLFF. CDR3 nucleotides: TGTGCCAGCAGCGCGGCCGGACAGGGGGGTGAAAAACTGTTTTTT. The full variable domain, rest sourced from reference TRBV9 and TRBJ1-4, is DSGVTQTPKHLITATGQRVTLRCSPRSGDLSVYWYQQSLDQGLQFLIQYYNGEERAKGNILERFSAQQFPDLHSELNLSSLELGDSALYFCASSAAGQGGEKLFFGSGTQLSVL.

This clone turned up a few times. The chain recombines TRBV18 with TRBJ1-2; unclear D gene. V was cut by 3 bases and J by 4 bases, with 18 bases left in between. Germline V gene sequence: CDR1 KGHSH, CDR2 LQKENI. The CDR3 sequence is 16 residues long. For the CDR3, the DNA is TGTGCCAGCTCACCTACTCAAAGCTACTCTTCCTATGGCTACACCTTC. It is translated as CASSPTQSYSSYGYTF.

V is TRBV30 and J is TRBJ1-5; 9 bases line up with TRBD1. This CDR3 region has 15 residues. V gave up 0 bases and J gave up 6 bases; unmatched junction bases: 6. The V gene's germline CDR1 is GTSNPN and CDR2 SVGIG (reference sequence). The CDR3, as DNA: TGTGCCTGGAGTGTAACAGGGGGCCGGGGTCAGCCCCAGCATTTT. Translation: CAWSVTGGRGQPQHF.

The V call is TRBV29-1, the J call TRBJ2-7; possibly TRBD2 for D (5 bases). Trimming left V 2 bases short and J 6 bases short, with 14 bases between. This CDR3 has 13 amino acids. Germline loops: CDR1 SQVTM, CDR2 ANQGSEA. The CDR3 loop reads CSVERTAGGEQYF. The CDR3 DNA follows: TGCAGCGTTGAACGGACTGCTGGCGGCGAGCAGTACTTC.

This chain joins TRBV7-8 and TRBJ1-2; 10 bases match TRBD1. Germline V CDR1 and CDR2: SGHVS, FQNEAQ. V dropped 2 bases and J dropped 5; count of bases not matched to a gene: 5. The CDR3 is 15 residues long. CDR3 protein: CASSLQTGGSYGYTF. As DNA, the CDR3 is TGTGCCAGCAGCTTACAGACAGGGGGCTCATATGGCTACACCTTC. Drawing the rest from reference TRBV7-8 and TRBJ1-2, the complete variable domain is GAGVSQSPRYKVAKRGQDVALRCDPISGHVSLFWYQQALGQGPEFLTYFQNEAQLDKSGLPSDRFFAERPEGSVSTLKIQRTQQEDSAVYLCASSLQTGGSYGYTFGSGTRLTVV.

The chain combines TRBV21-1 with TRBJ1-1. TRBV21-1 is a listed pseudogene. The CDR3 covers 11 residues. DNA for the CDR3: TGTGCCAGCAGCAGTGTACTGAGGGCTTTCTTT. Encoded protein: CASSSVLRAFF.

This clone was counted once. This rearrangement joins TRBV30 to TRBJ1-4; the match to TRBD1 covers 11 bases. This CDR3 has 14 residues. V lost 1 base, J lost 8 bases, and 3 bases stayed unmatched. CDR1 GTSNPN and CDR2 SVGIG come from the germline V gene (reference sequence). This chain's CDR3 is CAWSAGQGGEKLFF. CDR3 DNA sequence: TGTGCCTGGAGTGCGGGACAGGGGGGCGAAAAACTGTTTTTT. Full variable domain (missing parts from reference TRBV30 and TRBJ1-4): SQTIHQWPATLVQPVGSPLSLECTVEGTSNPNLYWYRQAAGRGLQLLFYSVGIGQISSEVPQNLSASRPQDRQFILSSKKLLLSDSGFYLCAWSAGQGGEKLFFGSGTQLSVL.

About this clone: The junction shows a germline mismatch at one end, possibly a read error. This sequence joins TRBV29-1 and TRBJ1-2, with 8 bases aligning to TRBD1. The CDR3 consists of 14 residues. Looked up from germline, CDR1 is SQVTM and CDR2 is ANQGSEA. The CDR3 DNA sequence: TGCAGCGTAGAAGTAGAGACAGGGGTGTATGGCTACACCTTC. It codes for CSVEVETGVYGYTF.

The V and J genes are TRBV7-9 and TRBJ1-1, with TRBD1 matching 9 bases. From germline, CDR1 is SEHNR and CDR2 FQNEAQ (reference sequence). CDR3 size: 16 residues. Trimming cost V 1 base and J 12 bases; bases outside gene matches: 15. The CDR3 spells CASSLVQGTGFLNPFF. The CDR3 DNA is TGTGCCAGCAGCTTAGTCCAGGGGACAGGGTTTCTCAACCCTTTCTTT.

In the case of this clone: At one end the junction does not follow the germline gene, possibly because of a read error. The rearrangement uses TRBV5-1 and TRBJ2-2; TRBD1 matches at 7 bases. This CDR3 contains 16 residues. CDR1 SGHRS and CDR2 YFSETQ come from the germline V gene. The CDR3 protein is CASSLTGTDNTWELFF. The CDR3, as DNA: TGCGCCAGCAGCTTGACCGGGACAGACAACACCTGGGAGCTGTTTTTT.

This chain connects TRBV4-3 to TRBJ2-7, with 14 bases lining up with TRBD2. The CDR3 has 13 amino acids. V dropped 5 bases and J dropped 6; count of bases not matched to a gene: 0. CDR1 LGHNA and CDR2 YSLEER come from the germline V gene. The CDR3 DNA is TGCGCCAGCAGCGGACTAGCGGGAGGCGAGCAGTACTTC. This encodes CASSGLAGGEQYF.

CDR3 loop: CATSRGNEQFF. DNA for the CDR3: TGTGCCACCTCTAGAGGGAATGAGCAGTTCTTC. The gene calls are TRBV12-3 or TRBV12-4 and TRBJ2-1, with D perhaps matching TRBD2 (5 bases). With 10 bases removed from V and 7 bases from J, the gap between germline ends came to 11 bases. The CDR3 spans 11 residues.

This clone showed up just a few times. J is TRBJ2-3 and V is TRBV14, with TRBD1 matching over 9 bases. V was pared by 4 bases and J by 6 bases, with 2 bases of the junction left unmatched. This CDR3 has 13 residues. CDR1 is SGHDN, CDR2 FVKESK, per germline. The CDR3 loop is CASSPQGADTQYF. The CDR3 DNA reads TGTGCCAGCAGCCCACAGGGGGCGGATACGCAGTATTTT.

The table lists this clone with a few counts. The chain uses TRBV14 and TRBJ1-5; D gene uncertain. The CDR3 has 13 residues. Germline lookup yields CDR1 SGHDN and CDR2 FVKESK. The germline V and J ends were trimmed by 1 base and 5 bases, with 6 bases remaining between them. The CDR3 DNA reads TGTGCCAGCAGCCAAGGGAGCCATCAGCCCCAGCATTTT. Encoded protein: CASSQGSHQPQHF.

The V gene is TRBV6-6, the J gene TRBJ2-7, with TRBD1 matching 9 bases. Germline assignment: CDR1 MNHNY and CDR2 SVGAGI (reference sequence). The V gene end was trimmed by 5 bases and the J gene end by 4 bases; junction bases not matched to a gene: 9. The CDR3 has 15 residues. CDR3 amino acids: CASSPGQGGLYEQYF. CDR3 nucleotides: TGTGCCAGCAGTCCGGGACAGGGAGGTTTATACGAGCAGTACTTC.

The CDR3 DNA sequence: TGTGCCAGCAGTTTAGACAGGGGGATCACTGAAGCTTTCTTT. This codes for CASSLDRGITEAFF. The chain couples TRBV2 to TRBJ1-1; 9 nucleotides line up with TRBD1. After removal of 5 bases from V and 4 bases from J, the junction contained 5 bases not matched to a gene. The CDR3 consists of 14 residues. The germline V gene encodes CDR1 SNHLY and CDR2 FYNNEI.